This TCR beta chain was profiled in a study of blood T cells in healthy people across ages. Study details: Using template switching, researchers captured about one barcoded beta molecule for each two T cells.

This CDR3 spans 18 amino acids. V lost 6 bases to trimming and J lost 6 bases; unmatched junction nucleotides: 16. Germline V lookup: CDR1 SEHNR, CDR2 FQNEAQ (reference sequence). A second roughly 7 to 11 cycle PCR used barcoded and J-beta primers. Every individual sample yielded 3 million or more paired-end reads (each containing CDR3). TCRdb fed the 5' RACE reads into MiXCR, producing one record per CDR3 protein. The sample records some 1.4 million distinct CDR3 sequences, approximately 42% being singletons. With respect to this clonotype: No antigen is known for it.

Overall study results and limits: It was not known whether donors were CMV positive (a possible confounder of expanded clonotype changes). Bulk PBMC profiling left naive and antigen-experienced comparisons inconclusive.

The TCR comes from a woman between 18 and 29 years old in good health. The chain is built from TRBV7-9 and TRBJ2-1; 11 bases are shared with TRBD2. The specimen sequenced was blood. The CDR3 spells CASSSKGRLAGNRNEQFF. The DNA for the CDR3 is TGTGCCAGCAGTTCAAAGGGGCGACTAGCGGGAAATCGCAATGAGCAGTTCTTC.